A selection of T cell receptor beta chains follows, all from one sample in a study of T cells in Graves' hyperthyroidism and ophthalmopathy. TCRdb redid the calling of the multiplex PCR reads with MiXCR, one entry per CDR3 protein. The table has 600,000 to 650,000 distinct CDR3 sequences, 15% to 20% seen once. The source material was blood. Receptors originate from a woman between 25 and 40 years old with Graves' hyperthyroidism. Each CDR3 is given with its conserved first and last residue. A D gene is named only where the DNA matches it firmly. Clone size, where shown, is once, few, many, or a class for clones that have expanded.

j_call | clone_size | v_call | d_call | cdr3_aa | cdr3_nt
TRBJ2-7 | many | TRBV6-1 | . | CASSDGDLPYEQYF | TGTGCCAGCAGTGACGGGGACTTACCCTACGAGCAGTACTTC
TRBJ2-1 | . | TRBV14 | . | CASSTLIRAASSYNEQFF | TGTGCCAGCAGCACCCTAATTCGGGCCGCGAGCTCCTACAATGAGCAGTTCTTC
TRBJ1-3 | . | TRBV20-1 | . | CSASAADSGNTIYF | TGCAGTGCTAGTGCGGCAGACTCTGGAAACACCATATATTTT
TRBJ1-1 | many | TRBV6-1 | TRBD1 | CASITGTGASEAFF | TGTGCCAGCATCACCGGGACAGGGGCCTCCGAGGCTTTCTTT
TRBJ2-1 | many | TRBV7-9 | TRBD2 | CASTPGGTYNEQFF | TGTGCCAGCACCCCGGGGGGGACCTACAATGAGCAGTTCTTC
TRBJ2-5 | many | TRBV12-3/TRBV12-4 | TRBD2 | CASSLGGSETQYF | TGTGCCAGCAGTTTGGGAGGGTCGGAGACCCAGTACTTC
TRBJ2-3 | . | TRBV30 | TRBD2 | CAWSVNVLGLAGGPDTQYF | TGTGCCTGGAGTGTAAATGTCCTGGGACTAGCGGGAGGGCCAGATACGCAGTATTTT
TRBJ2-1 | few | TRBV18 | TRBD2 | CASSPARGVSGNEQFF | TGTGCCAGCTCACCGGCTCGGGGGGTATCGGGTAATGAGCAGTTCTTC
TRBJ1-3 | few | TRBV20-1 | . | CSARTGTGNTIYF | TGCAGTGCCAGAACAGGGACTGGAAACACCATATATTTT
TRBJ2-7 | few | TRBV27 | TRBD1 | CASSFWDRVNYEQYF | TGTGCCAGCAGTTTTTGGGACAGGGTTAACTACGAGCAGTACTTC
TRBJ2-6 | few | TRBV15 | TRBD2 | CATHESGGSGANVLTF | TGTGCCACCCACGAAAGCGGGGGCTCTGGGGCCAACGTCCTGACTTTC
TRBJ2-5 | many | TRBV28 | TRBD1 | CASNERTGGWEETQYF | TGTGCCAGCAACGAAAGGACAGGGGGTTGGGAAGAGACCCAGTACTTC
TRBJ2-1 | many | TRBV6-2/TRBV6-3 | . | CASSYSRSINEQFF | TGTGCCAGCAGTTACTCGAGGTCCATAAATGAGCAGTTCTTC
TRBJ1-2 | many | TRBV27 | TRBD1 | CASSLALGDREDYTF | TGTGCCAGCAGTTTGGCCTTGGGGGACAGGGAAGACTACACCTTC
TRBJ2-3 | many | TRBV12-3/TRBV12-4 | TRBD2 | CASSSRSGRRDDTQYF | TGTGCCAGCAGTTCCCGTAGCGGGAGAAGGGACGATACGCAGTATTTT
TRBJ1-2 | few | TRBV29-1 | TRBD1 | CSVGGLLTGGYGYTF | TGCAGCGTTGGGGGTCTCTTAACAGGGGGCTATGGCTACACCTTC
TRBJ2-7 | many | TRBV11-3 | . | CASSFGLRYEQYF | TGTGCCAGCAGCTTTGGACTCCGCTACGAGCAGTACTTC
TRBJ1-6 | . | TRBV9 | . | CASSVWEQGSSPLHF | TGTGCCAGCAGCGTATGGGAACAGGGCTCTTCACCCCTCCACTTT
TRBJ1-1 | . | TRBV20-1 | . | CSASPSGGDTEAFF | TGCAGTGCTTCCCCGTCGGGGGGGGACACTGAAGCTTTCTTT
TRBJ1-5 | . | TRBV9 | . | CASSVRQEGQPQHF | TGTGCCAGCAGCGTTCGACAGGAAGGTCAGCCCCAGCATTTT
TRBJ1-5 | many | TRBV2 | TRBD1 | CASTPTGGDQPQHF | TGTGCCAGCACCCCAACAGGGGGAGATCAGCCCCAGCATTTT
TRBJ1-1 | . | TRBV5-1 | . | CASSLEGPPNTEAFF | TGCGCCAGCAGCTTGGAGGGGCCGCCTAACACTGAAGCTTTCTTT
TRBJ1-3 | once | TRBV10-3 | TRBD1 | CAIRGDSLEGNTIYF | TGTGCCATCAGGGGGGACAGCCTCGAGGGAAACACCATATATTTT
TRBJ1-5 | . | TRBV5-6 | TRBD1 | CASSSQGARNQPQHF | TGTGCCAGCAGCTCACAGGGGGCGCGCAATCAGCCCCAGCATTTT
TRBJ2-5 | many | TRBV28 | TRBD2 | CASSHLGVAGGSETQYF | TGTGCCAGCAGCCACTTGGGGGTAGCGGGAGGATCTGAGACCCAGTACTTC
TRBJ1-3 | many | TRBV11-2 | . | CASSPSRTGNTIYF | TGTGCCAGCAGCCCCAGTCGTACTGGAAACACCATATATTTT
TRBJ1-2 | many | TRBV28 | . | CASSLEQDRGYTF | TGTGCCAGCAGTTTAGAACAGGATAGGGGCTACACCTTC
TRBJ2-7 | many | TRBV12-3/TRBV12-4 | . | CASSFGFGGPYEQYF | TGTGCCAGCAGTTTTGGGTTCGGGGGGCCATACGAGCAGTACTTC
TRBJ2-5 | many | TRBV3-1 | . | CASSHGTVGEETQYF | TGTGCCAGCAGCCACGGGACGGTGGGTGAAGAGACCCAGTACTTC
TRBJ2-3 | . | TRBV6-5 | . | CASSYLPGGTDTQYF | TGTGCCAGCAGTTATCTTCCAGGAGGCACAGATACGCAGTATTTT
TRBJ2-1 | few | TRBV18 | . | CASSPVIGGRFNEQFF | TGTGCCAGCTCACCGGTTATAGGGGGGCGGTTCAATGAGCAGTTCTTC
TRBJ2-2 | . | TRBV20-1 | . | CSACSSGELFF | TGCAGTGCTTGCTCTTCCGGGGAGCTGTTTTTT
TRBJ2-4 | . | TRBV6-5 | TRBD2 | CASSYSSGVGGAKNIQYF | TGTGCCAGCAGTTACTCTTCGGGTGTCGGGGGGGCCAAAAACATTCAGTACTTC
TRBJ1-1 | many | TRBV5-1 | . | CASSWYMNTEAFF | TGCGCCAGCAGCTGGTATATGAACACTGAAGCTTTCTTT
TRBJ1-4 | few | TRBV15 | . | CATSGARATNEKLFF | TGTGCCACCAGCGGAGCGAGGGCGACTAATGAAAAACTGTTTTTT
TRBJ1-2 | few | TRBV5-1 | TRBD1 | CASSAGTDVFNYGYTF | TGCGCCAGCAGCGCGGGGACAGACGTTTTTAACTATGGCTACACCTTC
TRBJ2-7 | . | TRBV5-1 | . | CASSLGTLYEQYF | TGCGCCAGCAGCTTGGGGACACTCTACGAGCAGTACTTC
TRBJ2-1 | many | TRBV28 | . | CASRPGGIDEQFF | TGTGCCAGCCGACCAGGAGGGATCGATGAGCAGTTCTTC
TRBJ2-7 | many | TRBV30 | . | CAWNKGQTYEQYF | TGTGCCTGGAATAAGGGCCAGACCTACGAGCAGTACTTC
TRBJ1-3 | few | TRBV28 | . | CASSSGIPHGNTIYF | TGTGCCAGCAGTTCGGGGATCCCTCACGGAAACACCATATATTTT
TRBJ2-5 | . | TRBV6-2/TRBV6-3 | . | CASSLTQGIQETQYF | TGTGCCAGCAGCCTAACTCAGGGCATCCAAGAGACCCAGTACTTC
TRBJ1-2 | many | TRBV28 | . | CASRTPSDRIHGYTF | TGTGCCAGCAGAACTCCCTCTGACAGAATCCATGGCTACACCTTC
TRBJ2-7 | . | TRBV6-2/TRBV6-3 | TRBD1 | CASSPLPGQGGYEQYF | TGTGCCAGCAGCCCCTTACCGGGACAGGGAGGCTACGAGCAGTACTTC
TRBJ2-2 | few | TRBV20-1 | . | CSARDLGGHPNTGELFF | TGCAGTGCTAGAGATCTAGGGGGACACCCGAACACCGGGGAGCTGTTTTTT
TRBJ1-3 | . | TRBV4-1 | . | CASSQEKGYSGNTIYF | TGCGCCAGCAGCCAAGAAAAGGGGTATTCTGGAAACACCATATATTTT
TRBJ2-5 | many | TRBV11-2 | TRBD2 | CASSAGTSAWTQYF | TGTGCCAGCAGTGCCGGGACTAGCGCATGGACCCAGTACTTC
TRBJ2-2 | few | TRBV6-1 | . | CASRLNGELFF | TGTGCCAGCAGATTGAACGGGGAGCTGTTTTTT
TRBJ2-1 | many | TRBV2 | TRBD2 | CASSLTSGSLREQFF | TGTGCCAGCAGTTTGACTAGCGGGAGTCTACGAGAGCAGTTCTTC
TRBJ2-5 | many | TRBV20-1 | . | CSARDRSGETQYF | TGCAGTGCTAGAGATCGGAGCGGGGAGACCCAGTACTTC
TRBJ2-7 | many | TRBV28 | . | CASSRLQKLYEQYF | TGTGCCAGCAGCAGACTCCAGAAGCTCTACGAGCAGTACTTC
TRBJ1-1 | few | TRBV4-1 | TRBD1 | CASSHPGQAFSTEAFF | TGCGCCAGCAGCCACCCGGGACAGGCGTTTAGCACTGAAGCTTTCTTT
TRBJ1-4 | once | TRBV7-6 | . | CASSLNADATNEKLFF | TGTGCCAGCAGCTTAAACGCGGATGCAACTAATGAAAAACTGTTTTTT
TRBJ2-7 | . | TRBV2 | . | CASSEGIREQYF | TGTGCCAGCAGTGAAGGGATCCGCGAGCAGTACTTC
TRBJ2-7 | many | TRBV20-1 | TRBD2 | CSARDLLAGSSEQYF | TGCAGTGCTAGAGATCTCCTAGCGGGATCTAGTGAGCAGTACTTC
TRBJ2-7 | many | TRBV30 | . | CAWARGHRTYEQYF | TGTGCCTGGGCCAGGGGACACCGAACCTACGAGCAGTACTTC
TRBJ1-1 | many | TRBV6-1 | . | CASGELDTEAFF | TGTGCCAGCGGGGAACTGGACACTGAAGCTTTCTTT
TRBJ2-1 | many | TRBV30 | . | CAWSVGVSSYNEQFF | TGTGCCTGGAGTGTAGGGGTTAGCTCCTACAATGAGCAGTTCTTC
TRBJ2-3 | many | TRBV12-3/TRBV12-4 | . | CASSSRAQVADTQYF | TGTGCCAGCAGTTCACGGGCACAGGTCGCAGATACGCAGTATTTT